The 10 T cell receptor beta chains presented below share a single source sample, sequenced in a study of regulatory T cells. Amplification used 52 TRBV primers and 13 TRBJ primers. Sequencing was performed with immunoSEQ multiplex PCR; in TCRdb, only in-frame clones are kept and a portion is missing. The repertoire holds 20,000 to 25,000 clones, over 85% seen once, with 3.5% in the top ten. The material sequenced was CD8+ T cells sorted from blood. These receptors were taken from a child younger than 10 with CD3G deficiency.

This rearrangement joins TRBV28 to TRBJ1-2; 7 bases line up with TRBD1. This CDR3 spans 13 amino acids. Looked up from germline, CDR1 is MDHEN and CDR2 is SYDVKM. V gave up 7 bases and J gave up 6 bases; unmatched junction bases: 8. The CDR3 region has the DNA TGTGCCAGCACCGTAGCAGGGGGTAATGGCTACACCTTC. The encoded protein is CASTVAGGNGYTF.

The count of this clone is one. The CDR3 region has the DNA TGTGCCAGCAGCCTCGGACAGAACACTGAAGCTTTCTTT. This translates into CASSLGQNTEAFF. This sequence joins TRBV28 and TRBJ1-1, with D possibly matching TRBD1 (5 bases). V lost 6 bases, J lost 1 base, and 9 bases lay in between. This CDR3 region has 13 residues. The V gene's germline CDR1 is MDHEN and CDR2 SYDVKM.

This sequence joins TRBV21-1 and TRBJ1-1. TRBV21-1 constitutes a pseudogene. CDR3 length: 16 amino acids. CDR3 sequence: CASSKVSGPRSTEAFF. The CDR3 DNA reads TGTGCCAGCAGCAAAGTATCCGGGCCGAGGAGCACTGAAGCTTTCTTT.

The chain links TRBV28 to TRBJ1-1; D is unresolved. V lost 3 bases and J 8 bases, leaving 16 bases between the germline ends. CDR1 and CDR2 (germline): MDHEN, SYDVKM. This CDR3 contains 14 residues. CDR3 sequence (DNA): TGTGCCAGCAGTTTCCGGACCGGGAGTACCGAAGCTTTCTTT. It encodes CASSFRTGSTEAFF.

The chain links TRBV28 to TRBJ2-1; D remains ambiguous. V lost 3 bases and J 9 bases, leaving 21 bases between the germline ends. The CDR3 has 16 residues. Looked up from germline, CDR1 is MDHEN and CDR2 is SYDVKM. The CDR3 DNA sequence: TGTGCCAGCAGTTTTGGTGGGATGTTGAAGGACGGTGAGCAGTTCTTC. Translation gives CASSFGGMLKDGEQFF. Full variable domain (remainder filled in from reference TRBV28 and TRBJ2-1): DVKVTQSSRYLVKRTGEKVFLECVQDMDHENMFWYRQDPGLGLRLIYFSYDVKMKEKGDIPEGYSVSREKKERFSLILESASTNQTSMYLCASSFGGMLKDGEQFFGPGTRLTVL.

The chain couples TRBV28 to TRBJ2-7; maybe TRBD2 (7 bases). The CDR3 is 14 amino acids. Germline-derived CDR1 and CDR2 are MDHEN and SYDVKM. V shed 3 bases and J shed 6 bases, with 15 bases lying between them. CDR3 residues: CASSFRGAFSEQYF. CDR3 sequence (DNA): TGTGCCAGCAGTTTCCGGGGGGCGTTTAGCGAGCAGTACTTC.

This clone was observed a single time. The rearrangement joins TRBV28 to TRBJ1-2; D possibly corresponds to TRBD1 (6 bases). Germline V lookup: CDR1 MDHEN, CDR2 SYDVKM. The CDR3 covers 13 residues. Trimming pared 3 bases from V and 6 bases from J, leaving 11 bases between. CDR3 protein: CASSFTGWDGYTF. CDR3 in DNA: TGTGCCAGCAGTTTCACAGGGTGGGATGGCTACACCTTC.

The gene calls are TRBV19 and TRBJ1-1; D uncertain. Trimming shortened V by 4 bases and J by 0 bases, and 12 bases separated the two germline ends. This CDR3 is built from 15 residues. The germline V gene encodes CDR1 LNHDA and CDR2 SQIVND (reference sequence). This CDR3 is CASSTKEGMNTEAFF. DNA of the CDR3: TGTGCCAGTAGTACTAAGGAGGGCATGAACACTGAAGCTTTCTTT.

The chain couples TRBV9 to TRBJ1-4; D perhaps matches TRBD1 (5 bases). With 2 bases removed from V and 0 bases from J, the gap between germline ends came to 8 bases. The CDR3 extends over 15 amino acids. The germline CDR1 and CDR2 sequences are SGDLS and YYNGEE. CDR3 in DNA: TGTGCCAGCAGCGTCGGGGCGGCAACTAATGAAAAACTGTTTTTT. Its translation: CASSVGAATNEKLFF.

In this sample, this clone turned up once. The chain is built from TRBV28 and TRBJ2-3; perhaps TRBD2 as D (7 bases). V was pared by 5 bases and J by 0 bases, with 12 bases between. The CDR3 length is 15 residues. CDR1 is MDHEN and CDR2 is SYDVKM in the germline V gene. The CDR3 bases are TGTGCCAGCAGTAGAAGGGGGGGGAGCACAGATACGCAGTATTTT. Its protein product is CASSRRGGSTDTQYF.